This is a list of T cell receptor beta chains from one sample in a study of regulatory T cells in long-lasting Graves disease. TCRdb fed the multiplex PCR reads into MiXCR, producing one record per CDR3 protein. The repertoire holds 400,000 to 650,000 distinct CDR3 sequences, with 15% to 20% as singletons. These data also formed part of another study, on T cells in Graves' hyperthyroidism and ophthalmopathy.

This sample comprised peripheral blood mononuclear cells (PBMCs), obtained at new diagnosis, from a patient treated with antithyroid drugs. These TCRs come from a woman aged 35 to 60 with Graves disease. Both conserved end residues are part of each CDR3. Clone size, where shown, is once, few, many, or a class for clones that have expanded.

clone_size | v_call | cdr3_aa
- | TRBV6-2/TRBV6-3 | CASSYGTRAIAFF
many | TRBV7-9 | CASSLGGLGNQPQHF
many | TRBV27 | CASRGIGTGQGYYGYTF
- | TRBV9 | CASSGDRDRYNEQFF
- | TRBV4-1 | CASSQDPKFSGNTIYF
many | TRBV19 | CASRTMGGNTEAFF
many | TRBV3-1 | CASNNGGQEAFF
few | TRBV19 | CASSIIENEQFF
many | TRBV6-1 | CASRSGSETQYF
- | TRBV5-1 | CASSLRTGSMNTEAFF
- | TRBV7-9 | CASSFETGGQETQYF
few | TRBV19 | CASSMGQPNQPQHF
many | TRBV9 | CASARGGALDTEAFF
few | TRBV5-5 | CASRWTAYNYGYTF
- | TRBV19 | CASRDRGLDTGELFF
few | TRBV5-1 | CASSSTTGGYGYTF
- | TRBV2 | CASQRDRIDEQYF
many | TRBV6-5 | CASSYSRTGATEAFF
few | TRBV19 | CASSLLAGATGELFF
many | TRBV10-3 | CAISGGTGTKRHNEQFF
- | TRBV19 | CASNPSSYNEQFF
few | TRBV5-1 | CASSLAGNGLGNEQFF